Below, 29 T cell receptor beta chains from the same sample are listed, as sequenced in a study of cytomegalovirus exposure and HLA in healthy donors. PCR was performed using 60 Vbeta and 13 Jbeta primers. The data were produced by immunoSEQ multiplex PCR, yet TCRdb's version contains in-frame clones alone and is incomplete. In the table there are approximately 300,000 clones, about 80% of which are singletons. Input material: PBMCs. The receptors stem from a girl aged 2-15 years in good health and CMV-seronegative.

This clone appeared a single time. This rearrangement joins TRBV7-9 to TRBJ1-6; perhaps TRBD1 as D (5 bases). This CDR3 spans 17 amino acids. Deletions cut 4 bases from V and 6 bases from J, with 19 bases between. Germline V gene sequence: CDR1 SEHNR, CDR2 FQNEAQ (reference sequence). For the CDR3, the DNA is TGTGCCAGCAGCTACCTTAGAGGCGGGGGGACTAATTCACCCCTCCACTTT. It yields the protein CASSYLRGGGTNSPLHF.

V is TRBV10-2 and J is TRBJ2-7, with 7 bases fitting TRBD2. V was pared by 6 bases and J by 0 bases, with 8 bases of the junction left unmatched. This CDR3 has 15 residues. Germline CDR1 is WSHSY and CDR2 is SAAADI. CDR3 DNA sequence: TGCGCCAGCAGGACATTGCGGGAGAGCTCCTACGAGCAGTACTTC. It specifies CASRTLRESSYEQYF.

The chain uses TRBV28 and TRBJ2-7; TRBD1 matches at 9 bases. Germline assignment: CDR1 MDHEN and CDR2 SYDVKM. V trimming: 7 bases; J trimming: 2 bases; junction bases outside the gene matches: 12. The CDR3 is 16 amino acids. The CDR3 is CASTKTRGTGTYEQYF. The CDR3 DNA is TGTGCCAGCACCAAGACCCGAGGGACAGGGACCTACGAGCAGTACTTC.

This chain joins TRBV7-9 and TRBJ2-6, with 7 bases lining up with TRBD1. The CDR3 has 19 amino acids. In germline, CDR1 is SEHNR, CDR2 FQNEAQ (reference sequence). Trimming cost V 1 base and J 6 bases; bases outside gene matches: 15. DNA for the CDR3: TGTGCCAGCAGCTTAGGAGGGAGCTTCCAGGGGGATAAGGCCAACGTCCTGACTTTC. Translation: CASSLGGSFQGDKANVLTF.

The chain joins TRBV9 to TRBJ2-3; 13 positions match TRBD2. This CDR3 is 21 amino acids long. V lost 1 base and J lost 2; bases outside the gene matches: 16. Germline CDR1 reads SGDLS; CDR2 reads YYNGEE. In nucleotides, the CDR3 is TGTGCCAGCAGCGTAAGGGCACGACTAGCGGGGGGTCCTGGGAACACAGATACGCAGTATTTT. This translates into CASSVRARLAGGPGNTDTQYF.

This chain uses TRBV28 with TRBJ1-2, with D tentatively TRBD1 (6 bases). The germline gives CDR1 MDHEN, CDR2 SYDVKM. Trimming took 6 bases from V and 8 from J, leaving 16 bases between them. CDR3 size: 13 residues. The CDR3 loop reads CASRRNREYGYTF. The CDR3 DNA sequence: TGTGCCAGCAGACGAAACAGGGAGTACGGCTACACCTTC.

The chain has TRBV18 and TRBJ1-1, with a weak D call TRBD1 (6 bases). Trimming took off 5 bases at V and 6 bases at J, with 13 bases between the two ends. The CDR3 totals 13 residues. CDR1 and CDR2 from the germline V gene are KGHSH and LQKENI. CDR3 loop: CASSKNRDPEAFF. Written as DNA, the CDR3 is TGTGCCAGCTCAAAGAACAGGGACCCTGAAGCTTTCTTT.

V and J are TRBV19 and TRBJ1-3; D not certain. The ends were cut back, 8 bases at V and 2 bases at J, with 13 bases in the middle. This CDR3 has 14 residues. Germline CDR1 and CDR2: LNHDA and SQIVND (reference sequence). The CDR3 spells CASRNTVTGNTIYF. The CDR3 bases are TGTGCCAGTCGAAATACAGTGACTGGAAACACCATATATTTT.

V gene TRBV7-3 combines with J gene TRBJ1-4; maybe TRBD1 (5 bases). The CDR3 runs to 15 residues. Trimming stripped 5 bases from V and 6 bases from J, with 16 bases between. Per the germline V gene, CDR1 is SGHTA and CDR2 is FQGTGA. The CDR3 here is CASSPGTISYEKLFF. As DNA, the CDR3 is TGTGCCAGCAGCCCAGGGACTATATCTTATGAAAAACTGTTTTTT.

This rearrangement joins TRBV7-9 to TRBJ1-6; TRBD1 agrees at 7 bases. V was clipped by 8 bases and J by 7 bases; unmatched bases: 5. Germline V gives CDR1 SEHNR, CDR2 FQNEAQ (reference sequence). The CDR3 runs to 13 residues. CDR3 in amino acids: CASGWGQNSPLHF. The CDR3 DNA sequence: TGTGCCAGCGGATGGGGACAGAATTCACCCCTCCACTTT.

A remark on this clone: A read error may account for a junction end that differs from germline. V and J are TRBV7-6 and TRBJ2-7, with 10 bases identical to TRBD2. In germline, CDR1 is SGHVS, CDR2 FNYEAQ. The CDR3 sequence is 13 residues long. In nucleotides, the CDR3 is TGTGCCAGCAGCCTAGCGGGAGTTGGTGAGCAGTACTTC. Amino acid sequence: CASSLAGVGEQYF.

The chain combines TRBV10-1 with TRBJ2-1, with TRBD2 matching 11 bases. V was pared by 6 bases and J by 5 bases, with 6 bases of the junction left unmatched. Germline CDR1 is WNHNN and CDR2 is SYGVQD (reference sequence). The CDR3 is 15 residues long. CDR3 in amino acids: CASRPGTSGDNEQFF. The DNA for the CDR3 is TGCGCCAGCAGACCCGGGACTAGCGGAGACAATGAGCAGTTCTTC.

The J gene is TRBJ2-5, the V gene TRBV28; 14 positions agree with TRBD2. V gave up 5 bases and J gave up 4 bases; unmatched junction bases: 6. The germline CDR1 and CDR2 sequences are MDHEN and SYDVKM. The CDR3 runs 16 residues. The CDR3: CASSRPGLAGGETQYF. Here the CDR3 DNA reads TGTGCCAGCAGTCGCCCCGGACTAGCGGGAGGAGAGACCCAGTACTTC.

The rearrangement joins TRBV27 to TRBJ2-7, with 10 bases fitting TRBD2. The CDR3 runs 14 residues. The J segment lost 3 bases and the V segment lost 6 bases, leaving 5 bases of the junction unmatched. The germline V gene has CDR1 MNHEY and CDR2 SMNVEV (reference sequence). The CDR3 bases are TGTGCCAGCAGGGTTCTAGCGGGGGTCTACGAGCAGTACTTC. The encoded protein is CASRVLAGVYEQYF.

The chain couples TRBV5-4 to TRBJ1-1; the match to TRBD1 covers 8 bases. CDR1 is SGHNT and CDR2 is YYREEE in the germline V gene (reference sequence). Trimming cost V 0 bases and J 11 bases; bases outside gene matches: 6. The CDR3 is 13 amino acids. Written as DNA, the CDR3 is TGTGCCAGCAGCTTGGGACAGGGGCCTGGGGCTTTCTTT. Its protein is CASSLGQGPGAFF. The full variable domain, completed using reference TRBV5-4 and TRBJ1-1, is ETGVTQSPTHLIKTRGQQVTLRCSSQSGHNTVSWYQQALGQGPQFIFQYYREEENGRGNFPPRFSGLQFPNYSSELNVNALELDDSALYLCASSLGQGPGAFFGQGTRLTVV.

This clone was recorded a few times. The chain combines TRBV18 with TRBJ1-4; unclear D gene. CDR1 KGHSH and CDR2 LQKENI come from the germline V gene. The CDR3 contains 15 residues. V was clipped by 5 bases and J by 5 bases, with 15 bases between them. CDR3 sequence: CASSVLGTGNEKLFF. The CDR3 DNA is TGTGCCAGCTCAGTCCTGGGCACGGGGAATGAAAAACTGTTTTTT. Drawing the rest from reference TRBV18 and TRBJ1-4, the complete variable domain is NAGVMQNPRHLVRRRGQEARLRCSPMKGHSHVYWYRQLPEEGLKFMVYLQKENIIDESGMPKERFSAEFPKEGPSILRIQQVVRGDSAAYFCASSVLGTGNEKLFFGSGTQLSVL.

V is TRBV28 and J is TRBJ1-5; 10 bases are shared with TRBD1. CDR3 length: 16 amino acids. Germline values: CDR1 MDHEN, CDR2 SYDVKM. With 1 base clipped from V and 2 bases from J, the junction kept 2 bases outside the gene matches. The CDR3 DNA follows: TGTGCCAGCAGTTTATTCGGGACAGGGGGCAATCAGCCCCAGCATTTT. Translation: CASSLFGTGGNQPQHF.

The CDR3 is CASSSLGWGQGNYGYTF. DNA of the CDR3: TGTGCCAGCAGTTCTCTCGGTTGGGGACAGGGAAACTATGGCTACACCTTC. The J gene is TRBJ1-2, the V gene TRBV28, with 9 bases lining up with TRBD1. This CDR3 region has 17 residues. V was pared by 4 bases and J by 2 bases, with 11 bases of the junction left unmatched. From germline, CDR1 is MDHEN and CDR2 SYDVKM.

This clone appeared once. The chain couples TRBV28 to TRBJ2-1, with 9 positions matching TRBD1. The CDR3 sequence is 13 residues long. CDR1 is MDHEN and CDR2 is SYDVKM in the germline V gene. Unmatched junction bases numbered 3, after V lost 4 bases and J lost 8 bases. The CDR3 spells CASSWGQGDEQFF. CDR3 in DNA: TGTGCCAGCAGTTGGGGACAGGGCGATGAGCAGTTCTTC. The entire variable domain, with the rest obtained from reference TRBV28 and TRBJ2-1, is as follows: DVKVTQSSRYLVKRTGEKVFLECVQDMDHENMFWYRQDPGLGLRLIYFSYDVKMKEKGDIPEGYSVSREKKERFSLILESASTNQTSMYLCASSWGQGDEQFFGPGTRLTVL.

This chain uses TRBV5-1 with TRBJ2-7; 15 bases agree with TRBD2. The J segment lost 0 bases and the V segment lost 4 bases, leaving 8 bases of the junction unmatched. The CDR3 consists of 18 residues. Germline lookup yields CDR1 SGHRS and CDR2 YFSETQ. The CDR3 loop reads CASSGAGTSGGPSYEQYF. The CDR3 DNA is TGCGCCAGCAGCGGGGCCGGGACTAGCGGGGGGCCCTCCTACGAGCAGTACTTC.

The chain has TRBV6-1 and TRBJ1-5, with 7 bases aligning to TRBD1. This CDR3 comprises 18 residues. J gave up 2 bases and V 4 bases, and 14 bases lay outside the gene matches. Germline V gives CDR1 MNHNS, CDR2 SASEGT. CDR3 sequence (DNA): TGTGCCAGCAGTGCAAGACAGGGAGGATGGACGGGCAATCAGCCCCAGCATTTT. This gives the protein CASSARQGGWTGNQPQHF.

Regarding this clone: In the same sample, other DNA sequences code for this CDR3. V usage is TRBV19 and J usage is TRBJ2-2; unclear D gene. The length of the CDR3 is 12 residues. Looked up from germline, CDR1 is LNHDA and CDR2 is SQIVND (reference sequence). V was trimmed by 3 bases and J by 4 bases, leaving 3 bases between them. CDR3 loop: CASSMRTGELFF. DNA of the CDR3: TGTGCCAGTAGTATGCGCACCGGGGAGCTGTTTTTT.

In this sample, this clone turned up a few times. J is TRBJ2-1 and V is TRBV6-4, with TRBD2 matching 12 bases. The CDR3 is 18 amino acids. Trimming removed 3 bases from V and 0 bases from J; junction bases left unmatched: 6. The germline V gene has CDR1 MRHNA and CDR2 SNTAGT. CDR3 nucleotides: TGTGCCAGCAGTGAGGGGACTAGCGGGTTAGACTCCTACAATGAGCAGTTCTTC. This encodes CASSEGTSGLDSYNEQFF.

The chain has TRBV10-1 and TRBJ2-1; 7 bases fit TRBD2. V lost 3 bases, J lost 3 bases, and 11 bases stayed unmatched. Germline V lookup: CDR1 WNHNN, CDR2 SYGVQD (reference sequence). The CDR3 is 17 residues long. CDR3 coding DNA: TGCGCCAGCAGTGACCCGGGAGGAGCATCGATCTACAATGAGCAGTTCTTC. Protein product: CASSDPGGASIYNEQFF.

This chain uses TRBV6-1 with TRBJ2-3; 7 nucleotides line up with TRBD1. Germline trimming cut 3 bases from V and 2 bases from J; bases unmatched to any gene: 8. CDR3 length: 16 amino acids. Germline V CDR1 and CDR2: MNHNS, SASEGT. The CDR3, as DNA: TGTGCCAGCAGTGACCAAGCCGGGACAGACACAGATACGCAGTATTTT. Translating it yields CASSDQAGTDTDTQYF.

The chain couples TRBV4-1 to TRBJ1-5; 10 nucleotides match TRBD1. The V gene end was trimmed by 5 bases and the J gene end by 4 bases; junction bases not matched to a gene: 11. Germline CDR1 MGHRA, CDR2 YSYEKL. This CDR3 contains 17 residues. The DNA for the CDR3 is TGCGCCAGCAGCGAGGAACCGGGACAGGGGAGAAATCAGCCCCAGCATTTT. Encoded protein: CASSEEPGQGRNQPQHF.

The J gene is TRBJ2-7, the V gene TRBV7-9; possible D gene TRBD2, 5 bases. The germline V gene encodes CDR1 SEHNR and CDR2 FQNEAQ (reference sequence). The CDR3 is made up of 16 amino acids. V dropped 5 bases and J dropped 2 bases, with 19 bases sitting between them. The CDR3 protein is CASSATSGDGTYEQYF. CDR3 nucleotide sequence: TGTGCCAGCAGCGCGACCTCCGGCGACGGGACCTACGAGCAGTACTTC.

This chain connects TRBV6-5 to TRBJ1-3; D is unresolved. Germline V gene lookup returns CDR1 MNHEY and CDR2 SVGAGI. Trimming removed 0 bases at V and 6 bases at J, with 15 bases between. This CDR3 region has 16 residues. In nucleotides, the CDR3 is TGTGCCAGCAGTTACTCGCGGGCTGGCTCCGTAAACACCATATATTTT. It specifies CASSYSRAGSVNTIYF.

The rearrangement uses TRBV28 and TRBJ2-1; TRBD2 is a possible D gene (5 bases). The germline V and J ends were trimmed by 7 bases and 6 bases, with 16 bases remaining between them. The germline gives CDR1 MDHEN, CDR2 SYDVKM. The CDR3 consists of 14 residues. The CDR3: CASTLELAANEQFF. CDR3 in DNA: TGTGCCAGCACCCTGGAGCTAGCAGCCAATGAGCAGTTCTTC.